A single sample is the source of the 20 T cell receptor beta chains below, sequenced in a study of technical replicates of blood from a handful of donors. This table comes from immunoSEQ multiplex PCR, and its TCRdb copy is limited to in-frame clones, with some not included. The data contain around 53,000 clones, 85% to 90% of them singletons. Sequenced input: PBMCs. The source is a human donor in good health. Some clones in this sample may be carry-over from other donors' samples.

The V call is TRBV7-2, the J call TRBJ1-5, with TRBD1 matching over 7 bases. The CDR3 extends over 15 amino acids. V lost 3 bases to trimming and J lost 4 bases; unmatched junction nucleotides: 6. Germline V gene sequence: CDR1 SGHTA, CDR2 FQGNSA. CDR3 sequence reads: CASSLSTGVNQPQHF. The CDR3 DNA reads as TGTGCCAGCAGCTTGTCCACAGGGGTAAATCAGCCCCAGCATTTT.

The chain has TRBV5-4 and TRBJ2-3; perhaps TRBD2 as D (7 bases). CDR1 SGHNT and CDR2 YYREEE come from the germline V gene (reference sequence). Trimming pared 4 bases from V and 5 bases from J, leaving 17 bases between. The CDR3 sequence is 15 residues long. The CDR3 region is CASSPKAGAGDTQYF. In nucleotides, the CDR3 is TGTGCCAGCAGCCCCAAGGCGGGGGCGGGAGATACGCAGTATTTT.

The chain recombines TRBV10-3 with TRBJ2-3; 8 bases line up with TRBD1. CDR3 length equals 15 residues. V shed 0 bases and J 7 bases; nucleotides not matched to a gene: 6. Germline assignment: CDR1 ENHRY and CDR2 SYGVKD. DNA for the CDR3: TGTGCCATCAGTGAGTCAGGACAGGGCACCTATACGCAGTATTTT. Protein: CAISESGQGTYTQYF.

This rearrangement joins TRBV15 to TRBJ2-7; the D gene is possibly TRBD2 (7 bases). The V gene lost 0 bases and the J gene lost 4 bases, with 13 bases spanning the gap. Germline CDR1 LNHNV, CDR2 YYDKDF (reference sequence). CDR3 length: 15 residues. CDR3: CATSRDPGGGYEQYF. The CDR3 DNA follows: TGTGCCACCAGCAGAGATCCGGGGGGCGGTTACGAGCAGTACTTC.

This clone is a singleton in its sample. The chain carries TRBV30 and TRBJ1-2; perhaps TRBD1 as D (5 bases). Deletions cut 0 bases from V and 12 bases from J, with 11 bases between. Germline V CDR1 and CDR2: GTSNPN, SVGIG (reference sequence). This CDR3 is 11 amino acids long. In DNA form, the CDR3 reads TGTGCCTGGAGTGTAACAGGCAAACACACCTTC. It specifies CAWSVTGKHTF.

V is TRBV6-1 and J is TRBJ1-2, with D uncertain. This CDR3 has 13 amino acids. From germline, CDR1 is MNHNS and CDR2 SASEGT. Trimming pared 2 bases from V and 7 bases from J, leaving 11 bases between. The CDR3 sequence is CASSELREGGYTF. Written as DNA, the CDR3 is TGTGCCAGCAGTGAACTGAGGGAAGGTGGCTACACCTTC.

This chain uses TRBV19 with TRBJ1-2, with unresolved D. The V gene's germline CDR1 is LNHDA and CDR2 SQIVND (reference sequence). Trimming shortened V by 6 bases and J by 6 bases, and 20 bases separated the two germline ends. This CDR3 is built from 15 residues. DNA of the CDR3: TGTGCCAGTAGAACCGATCCGATAGGACTTGATGGCTACACCTTC. Translation gives CASRTDPIGLDGYTF.

The chain uses TRBV4-3 and TRBJ2-3, with D maybe TRBD2 (7 bases). The CDR3 is made up of 14 amino acids. Trimming removed 1 base from V and 11 bases from J, with 16 bases in between. Germline loops: CDR1 LGHNA, CDR2 YSLEER. In DNA, the CDR3 is TGCGCCAGCAGCCAAGCCAGGGAGGGGGTGCGGCAGTATTTT. Translating gives CASSQAREGVRQYF.

The rearrangement joins TRBV2 to TRBJ2-2; maybe TRBD1 (5 bases). The CDR3 has 14 residues. The germline V gene has CDR1 SNHLY and CDR2 FYNNEI. Trimming removed 3 bases from V and 4 bases from J, with 9 bases in between. Here the CDR3 DNA reads TGTGCCAGCAGTGAGGGCCAGGGCACCGGGGAGCTGTTTTTT. This sequence encodes CASSEGQGTGELFF.

The CDR3 coding sequence is TGTGCCAGCAGCAGACAGGGACAGGGGATTCGAAACGAGCAGTACTTC. Its translation: CASSRQGQGIRNEQYF. The genes are TRBV7-6 and TRBJ2-7, with TRBD1 matching 10 bases. CDR1 and CDR2 (germline): SGHVS, FNYEAQ. This CDR3 spans 16 amino acids. With 5 bases clipped from V and 5 bases from J, the junction kept 12 bases outside the gene matches.

Notes on this clone: Being one base from a much bigger clone, this may be a read error. CDR3 coding DNA: TGCGCCAGCAACCTCATAGGTCCCGGGACAGGGTCCGAAAAACTGTTTTTT. Its protein product is CASNLIGPGTGSEKLFF. This chain joins TRBV4-3 and TRBJ1-4; 9 bases map to TRBD1. With V trimmed by 7 bases and J by 8 bases, 17 bases remained unmatched. From germline, CDR1 is LGHNA and CDR2 YSLEER. The CDR3 runs to 17 residues.

The V and J genes are TRBV14 and TRBJ2-7; 8 bases match TRBD1. Germline CDR1 SGHDN, CDR2 FVKESK. The CDR3 spans 19 residues. Trimming cost V 1 base and J 4 bases; bases outside gene matches: 18. DNA for the CDR3: TGTGCCAGCAGCCAAGCTAGTCGGTGGTCCTTGGGACAGGAGTACGAGCAGTACTTC. Translated, it gives CASSQASRWSLGQEYEQYF.

The CDR3 bases are TGCGCCAGCAGCCAAGAGTGGCGGGGCGCCAAAAACATTCAGTACTTC. This codes for CASSQEWRGAKNIQYF. The chain employs TRBV4-3 and TRBJ2-4, with D possibly matching TRBD2 (6 bases). V lost 0 bases, J lost 1 base, and 10 bases lay in between. The germline CDR1 and CDR2 sequences are LGHNA and YSLEER. The CDR3 runs to 16 residues.

The chain joins TRBV6-1 to TRBJ2-3; 8 nucleotides match TRBD1. The germline CDR1 and CDR2 sequences are MNHNS and SASEGT. The CDR3 runs 13 residues. Trimming at V came to 1 base and at J to 9 bases, leaving 3 bases not matched to a gene. CDR3: CASSEGQGATQYF. CDR3 in DNA: TGTGCCAGCAGTGAAGGGCAGGGGGCGACGCAGTATTTT.

This sequence joins TRBV6-5 and TRBJ2-1; 11 bases align to TRBD2. From germline, CDR1 is MNHEY and CDR2 SVGAGI. Trimming took 4 bases from V and 4 from J; bases not matched to a gene: 6. The CDR3 extends over 16 amino acids. CDR3 nucleotides: TGTGCCAGCAGTTCCCAGGGGACTAGCGGATACAATGAGCAGTTCTTC. Protein: CASSSQGTSGYNEQFF.

The rearrangement joins TRBV18 to TRBJ2-6, with 9 bases aligning to TRBD1. The CDR3 runs to 18 residues. Germline CDR1 reads KGHSH; CDR2 reads LQKENI. After removal of 3 bases from V and 0 bases from J, the junction contained 6 bases not matched to a gene. CDR3 in amino acids: CASSPPGQGLSGANVLTF. The CDR3 DNA reads TGTGCCAGCTCACCCCCGGGACAGGGCCTCTCTGGGGCCAACGTCCTGACTTTC.

The V call is TRBV27, the J call TRBJ2-5, with TRBD2 identical over 9 bases. Per germline, CDR1 MNHEY and CDR2 SMNVEV (reference sequence). CDR3 size: 15 residues. With 5 bases clipped from V and 5 bases from J, the junction kept 9 bases outside the gene matches. The CDR3 DNA reads as TGTGCCAGCAGTCACCCAGGGACTAGCAGGGAGACCCAGTACTTC. It translates to CASSHPGTSRETQYF.

The chain is built from TRBV4-1 and TRBJ2-7, with 14 bases identical to TRBD2. Germline V CDR1 and CDR2: MGHRA, YSYEKL. The length of the CDR3 is 16 residues. Losses at the gene ends were 4 bases for V and 4 bases for J; bases not matched to a gene: 6. The DNA of the CDR3 is TGCGCCAGCAGCCCTCGGACTAGCGGGGGGCAGTACGAGCAGTACTTC. This sequence encodes CASSPRTSGGQYEQYF.

V usage is TRBV4-3 and J usage is TRBJ1-6, with D possibly matching TRBD1 (6 bases). This CDR3 has 19 amino acids. The germline V gene has CDR1 LGHNA and CDR2 YSLEER. Trimming took off 4 bases at V and 0 bases at J, with 19 bases between the two ends. The CDR3 DNA reads as TGCGCCAGCAGCCTTAGAGGGGGAGAACTCAGCTCCTATAATTCACCCCTCCACTTT. As protein: CASSLRGGELSSYNSPLHF.

This rearrangement joins TRBV7-2 to TRBJ1-2; tentative D call: TRBD1 (6 bases). Germline V lookup: CDR1 SGHTA, CDR2 FQGNSA. This CDR3 has 15 amino acids. The ends were cut back, 5 bases at V and 2 bases at J, with 15 bases in the middle. The CDR3 nucleotides are TGTGCCAGCAGCCCCGAAGACAGGCCCAACTATGGCTACACCTTC. It specifies CASSPEDRPNYGYTF.